The TCR beta chain described here comes from a study of T cell repertoires in cytomegalovirus infection. TCRdb processed the reads anew with MiXCR; each CDR3 protein has one entry. Among about 400,000 distinct CDR3 sequences listed, about a third were seen once. Note on this clonotype: Its matching antigen is unknown.

The sequenced sample was cultured PBMCs, obtained from culture after CMV antigen stimulation. The sequence was collected from a human donor in good health (CMV status not recorded). Some clones in this sample may be carry-over from other donors' samples.

CDR3 in amino acids: CASRPLAGEGQPQHF. CDR3 nucleotide sequence: TGTGCCAGCAGGCCCTTGGCAGGGGAGGGCCAGCCCCAGCATTTT. The chain is built from TRBV6-1 and TRBJ1-5, with D tentatively TRBD1 (6 bases). The CDR3 spans 15 residues. Germline values: CDR1 MNHNS, CDR2 SASEGT. The V gene lost 6 bases and the J gene lost 7 bases, with 19 bases spanning the gap.